This TCR beta chain was identified during a study of blood T cell repertoires in COVID-19 (dated by TCRdb to 2018 to 2021). Study-level background: Collaborator samples came from the United States, Italy and Spain and covered acute and convalescent phases of COVID-19. The prospective study material was composed of cDNA or gDNA derived from T cells, B-cell-depleted T cells, or PBMCs. The dataset comprised deeply sampled blood TCRbeta repertoires from subjects exposed to, actively infected with, or recovered from COVID-19. The repertoires were released in a freely available public database intended as a resource for research on the immune response to SARS-CoV-2. The samples were drawn from the first 160 participants of the ongoing ImmuneRACE study and from roughly 1,300 subjects provided by 6 global collaborators. Sample metadata almost always included a de-identified subject ID, COVID-19 status, age in years and sex. Where available, HLA class I and class II types were taken from metadata supplied by the sample provider and were not determined by assay-based typing.

The research as a whole found: Clinical and demographic metadata were provided uncurated, with the amount varying by source and participant.

Whole blood was collected in K2EDTA tubes by collaborating institutions according to the institutions' own protocols. For TCRbeta analysis, collaborator samples were shipped as frozen whole blood, as isolated PBMCs, or as DNA extracted from either sample type. The CDR3, from cysteine to phenylalanine, totals 16 residues. CDR3 DNA is the only sequence kept; it has 48 bases, read in frame from the first base. CDR1 is given as WNHNN and CDR2 as SYGVQD, both from the germline V gene (reference sequence). V has 0 bases trimmed and J has 4 bases trimmed; junction bases matching no gene number 8. The immunoSEQ Assay, a bias-controlled multiplex PCR, was used to amplify TCRbeta CDR3 regions from genomic DNA. Processing in the source paper ran as follows. Nucleated cell counts per sample were estimated from amplification of reference gene primers within the assay. To quantify the absolute abundance of each unique TCRbeta CDR3 rearrangement, sequence reads were collapsed and filtered. Productive Simpson clonality was computed per sample as the square root of Simpson's diversity index over productive rearrangements. TCRdb retrieved this table from immuneACCESS and kept in-frame rearrangements only. Not all clones are present; in checked studies, unresolved V genes account for under half, and no reason is known for the remainder. The D gene and trimming were derived from the DNA, and the V and J assignments and clone size from that table. The sample contains about 40,000 clones, about 88% of them found a single time. The ten top clones hold 12% to 15% of the sample.

This clone has more than one count but fewer than ten. The target of this receptor is not known. No much larger clone is present one base from it, and per-base qualities are unavailable. This sequence uses TRBV10-1 and TRBJ2-7, with 8 bases aligning to TRBD2. The sequence was obtained from a human donor in a cohort sampled during active COVID-19. The sample taken for sequencing was peripheral blood. At the DNA level, the sequence is TGCGCCAGCAGTGAGTCCCGCGGGGGGACGGGGTACGAGCAGTACTTC. This codes for CASSESRGGTGYEQYF.